This record concerns one T cell receptor beta chain sequence. Its antigen target is currently unknown. The sample holds no much larger clone one base away, and base qualities are not on file. The immunoSEQ Assay, a bias-controlled multiplex PCR, was used to amplify TCRbeta CDR3 regions from genomic DNA. For the original study's pipeline: The number of nucleated cells in each sample was estimated from the amplification of reference gene primers within the assay. To quantify the absolute abundance of each unique TCRbeta CDR3 rearrangement, sequence reads were collapsed and filtered. Productive Simpson clonality was computed per sample as the square root of Simpson's diversity index over productive rearrangements. Here the immuneACCESS table is served through TCRdb, limited to in-frame sequences with V and J called. Missing clones are a known gap in these copies; in checked studies unresolved V genes cover under half, and the rest lacks a known reason. The V and J calls and clone size are taken from that table; D and trimming were inferred from the DNA. Within this sample are 210,000 or so clones, with approximately 83% of them counted one time only. The top ten hold about 1.3% of the sample.

These data are taken from a study of blood T cell repertoires in COVID-19 (TCRdb year 2020). Study-level background: The collaborator samples originated in the United States, Italy and Spain and spanned the acute and convalescent phases of COVID-19. The material from the prospective study consisted of cDNA or gDNA derived from T cells, B-cell-depleted T cells, or PBMCs. Subjects who had been exposed to COVID-19, were actively infected with it, or had recovered from it provided the deeply sampled blood TCRbeta repertoires that made up the dataset. The repertoires were released in a freely available public database meant as a resource for research on the immune response to SARS-CoV-2. The samples were drawn from two sources: the first 160 participants of the ongoing ImmuneRACE study, and 1,000 to 1,500 subjects contributed by 6 global collaborators. A de-identified subject ID, COVID-19 status, age in years and sex were almost always included in the sample metadata. Where HLA class I and class II types were available, the types were taken from metadata supplied by the sample provider, not from assay-based typing.

One collaborating source in Seattle enrolled patients while the patients were actively infected and followed the patients over time throughout the course of disease. Collaborating institutions collected whole blood in K2EDTA tubes following their own protocols. For TCRbeta analysis, collaborators shipped samples as frozen whole blood, isolated PBMCs, or DNA extracted from either of those sample types. The paper as a whole reports these results and caveats: Clinical and demographic metadata were provided uncurated, with the amount varying by source and participant.

CDR1 and CDR2 (MGHDK, SYGVNS) derive from the germline V gene. The CDR3 goes from the cysteine to the phenylalanine over 15 residues. Only the CDR3 part of the read is kept: 45 bases, read in frame from the first base. V and J are truncated by 1 base and 5 bases respectively, leaving an intervening sequence of 11 bases. The receptor chain draws on TRBV25-1 and TRBJ1-4; 5 matching bases give a weak D call of TRBD1. Sequenced sample: peripheral blood. This clonotype originated in a woman younger than 45 with COVID-19, enrolled during active disease. The CDR3: CASSEWQGLNEKLFF. The nucleotide sequence reads as follows: TGTGCCAGCAGTGAATGGCAGGGTCTGAATGAAAAACTGTTTTTT.